These 9 T cell receptor beta chains originate from one sample sequenced in a study of a mutant IDH1 vaccine in newly diagnosed glioma. Antigens of these TCRs are unknown. Clones were read by immunoSEQ multiplex PCR, and TCRdb kept only the in-frame ones, dropping some. The table records about 58,000 clones, around 80% of them present only once. The time point was: week 5, during vaccination. A 20-mer mutant IDH1 peptide at 300 ug was injected subcutaneously with topical imiquimod. The starting material was PBMCs, obtained from a glioma patient whose treatment included an IDH1 peptide vaccine. The receptors originated from a woman aged 45-65 years with glioma.

The table lists this clone with a few counts. The genes are TRBV28 and TRBJ1-2; TRBD1 is a possible D gene (5 bases). In germline, CDR1 is MDHEN, CDR2 SYDVKM. The ends were cut back, 3 bases at V and 8 bases at J, with 13 bases in the middle. This CDR3 region has 13 residues. CDR3 in amino acids: CASSFPLGTGYTF. The CDR3 DNA reads as TGTGCCAGCAGTTTTCCCCTTGGGACGGGCTACACCTTC.

Concerning this clone itself: The same CDR3 is also encoded by other DNA sequences in this sample. The chain is built from TRBV19 and TRBJ2-1; D is unclear. Trimming removed 0 bases at V and 0 bases at J, with 6 bases between. The CDR3 is 15 residues long. The germline gives CDR1 LNHDA, CDR2 SQIVND (reference sequence). This chain's CDR3 is CASSIEGSSYNEQFF. The CDR3 DNA follows: TGTGCCAGTAGTATAGAAGGAAGCTCCTACAATGAGCAGTTCTTC.

With respect to this clone: The same CDR3 also results from other DNA sequences found in this sample. The chain couples TRBV19 to TRBJ2-1; D remains ambiguous. Germline V lookup: CDR1 LNHDA, CDR2 SQIVND (reference sequence). Trimming stripped 0 bases from V and 0 bases from J, with 6 bases between. The CDR3 totals 15 residues. CDR3 sequence: CASSIEGSSYNEQFF. The CDR3 bases are TGTGCCAGTAGTATAGAGGGCAGCTCCTACAATGAGCAGTTCTTC.

This chain links TRBV30 with TRBJ2-1; D may correspond to TRBD1 or TRBD2 (5 bases each). Germline CDR1 and CDR2: GTSNPN and SVGIG (reference sequence). V was cut by 1 base and J by 9 bases, with 7 bases left in between. CDR3 length equals 11 residues. The CDR3 DNA is TGTGCCTGGAGTGGAGGGGTTGAGCAGTTCTTC. It specifies CAWSGGVEQFF.

V usage is TRBV9 and J usage is TRBJ1-4; D unclear. Trimming took 0 bases from V and 8 from J, leaving 11 bases between them. Germline V CDR1 and CDR2: SGDLS, YYNGEE. CDR3 length equals 14 residues. CDR3 DNA sequence: TGTGCCAGCAGCGTAGGGACCGAGGGAGAAAAACTGTTTTTT. This codes for CASSVGTEGEKLFF.

The chain carries TRBV5-1 and TRBJ2-2; D is perhaps TRBD1 (5 bases). CDR1 and CDR2 from the germline V gene are SGHRS and YFSETQ. Trimming removed 1 base at V and 5 bases at J, with 12 bases between. The length of the CDR3 is 15 residues. The chain's CDR3 is CASSLHLRETGELFF. CDR3 coding DNA: TGCGCCAGCAGCTTGCACCTCAGGGAAACCGGGGAGCTGTTTTTT.

This chain connects TRBV6-1 to TRBJ2-3, with D possibly matching TRBD2 (6 bases). This CDR3 region has 15 residues. The germline V and J ends were trimmed by 1 base and 0 bases, with 8 bases remaining between them. Germline CDR1 and CDR2: MNHNS and SASEGT. The DNA of the CDR3 is TGTGCCAGCAGTGAAGAGGAGGGTAGCACAGATACGCAGTATTTT. Residues: CASSEEEGSTDTQYF.

This clone was recorded once. V usage is TRBV28 and J usage is TRBJ1-3; D gene uncertain. V was trimmed by 3 bases and J by 0 bases, leaving 12 bases between them. Germline V gives CDR1 MDHEN, CDR2 SYDVKM. CDR3 length: 16 amino acids. The CDR3, as DNA: TGTGCCAGCAGTTTTAGTGGACGGAGCTCTGGAAACACCATATATTTT. Translated: CASSFSGRSSGNTIYF.

This sequence joins TRBV27 and TRBJ1-2; possibly TRBD1 for D (5 bases). V dropped 5 bases and J dropped 5 bases, with 30 bases sitting between them. The length of the CDR3 is 19 residues. Germline lookup yields CDR1 MNHEY and CDR2 SMNVEV (reference sequence). The CDR3 spells CASSRGSGVQGPSIYGYTF. The CDR3 nucleotides are TGTGCCAGCAGTCGGGGGTCGGGGGTTCAAGGCCCGAGTATTTATGGCTACACCTTC.